The next 9 T cell receptor beta chains were all read from a single sample in a study of cytomegalovirus exposure and HLA in healthy donors. The PCR had 60 Vbeta and 13 Jbeta primers. Clones were sequenced by immunoSEQ multiplex PCR, and TCRdb holds only the in-frame ones, with some missing. This table lists over 30,000 clones. The source material was PBMCs. Receptor source: a man aged 35 to 55 in good health and CMV-seronegative.

The chain uses TRBV18 and TRBJ1-2, with 12 nucleotides matching TRBD1. Germline CDR1 is KGHSH and CDR2 is LQKENI. The V segment lost 2 bases and the J segment 3 bases; nucleotides outside the gene matches: 1. The CDR3 is 15 residues long. The CDR3 DNA reads TGTGCCAGCTCACCAGGGACAGGGGGCGACTATGGCTACACCTTC. Residues: CASSPGTGGDYGYTF.

The chain employs TRBV9 and TRBJ2-3, with 10 bases identical to TRBD2. The trim removed 4 bases at V and 6 bases at J, leaving 23 bases unmatched. The CDR3 spans 20 residues. Germline CDR1 SGDLS, CDR2 YYNGEE. This CDR3 is CASSPTSGTSVTVPGDTQYF. CDR3 nucleotides: TGTGCCAGCAGCCCTACTTCCGGGACTAGCGTCACGGTACCGGGGGATACGCAGTATTTT.

The rearrangement uses TRBV4-2 and TRBJ1-1; 9 bases map to TRBD1. With 0 bases clipped from V and 5 bases from J, the junction kept 4 bases outside the gene matches. In germline, CDR1 is LGHNA, CDR2 YNFKEQ. This CDR3 has 15 amino acids. The CDR3 is CASSQDTGQGTEAFF. CDR3 coding DNA: TGTGCCAGCAGCCAAGACACGGGACAGGGTACTGAAGCTTTCTTT.

The chain couples TRBV30 to TRBJ2-7; 10 bases match TRBD2. Germline V gene data show CDR1 as GTSNPN and CDR2 as SVGIG (reference sequence). This CDR3 has 13 amino acids. V was clipped by 2 bases and J by 6 bases; unmatched bases: 4. Written as DNA, the CDR3 is TGTGCCTGGAGTCCTAGCGGGAGACGCGAGCAGTACTTC. It codes for CAWSPSGRREQYF.

The chain uses TRBV6-5 and TRBJ1-1; TRBD1 is a possible D gene (5 bases). The CDR3 loop spans 12 amino acids. Germline CDR1 and CDR2: MNHEY and SVGAGI. The DNA for the CDR3 is TGTGCGGCGGGGACGGCTAACACTGAAGCTTTCTTT. Translated, it gives CAAGTANTEAFF.

The chain is built from TRBV7-9 and TRBJ1-1; 7 positions agree with TRBD1. J gave up 11 bases and V 4 bases, and 7 bases lay outside the gene matches. CDR3 length equals 12 residues. The germline V gene has CDR1 SEHNR and CDR2 FQNEAQ (reference sequence). Written as DNA, the CDR3 is TGTGCCAGCAGCTCCGGGAGGGGGCGGGCTTTCTTT. Residues: CASSSGRGRAFF.

V usage is TRBV6-5 and J usage is TRBJ1-1, with D uncertain. The germline V gene has CDR1 MNHEY and CDR2 SVGAGI. With 0 bases removed from V and 7 bases from J, the gap between germline ends came to 6 bases. The CDR3 sequence is 12 residues long. The CDR3 nucleotides are TGTGCCAGCAGTTACTCGCCGGGTGAAGCTTTCTTT. It is translated as CASSYSPGEAFF.

This chain connects TRBV19 to TRBJ2-3, with a possible D match to TRBD2 (5 bases). The V gene's germline CDR1 is LNHDA and CDR2 SQIVND (reference sequence). This CDR3 is built from 13 residues. V shed 4 bases and J shed 3 bases, with 8 bases lying between them. The CDR3, as DNA: TGTGCCAGTAGTAGGACGGGGACAGATACGCAGTATTTT. Its protein product is CASSRTGTDTQYF.

CDR3 in amino acids: CASRAPGSSGSLYEQYF. CDR3 bases: TGTGCCAGTAGGGCCCCGGGGTCTAGCGGGAGCCTCTACGAGCAGTACTTC. The chain employs TRBV19 and TRBJ2-7, with TRBD2 identical over 10 bases. The germline V gene has CDR1 LNHDA and CDR2 SQIVND (reference sequence). Trimming at V came to 6 bases and at J to 3 bases, leaving 14 bases not matched to a gene. This CDR3 is built from 17 residues.